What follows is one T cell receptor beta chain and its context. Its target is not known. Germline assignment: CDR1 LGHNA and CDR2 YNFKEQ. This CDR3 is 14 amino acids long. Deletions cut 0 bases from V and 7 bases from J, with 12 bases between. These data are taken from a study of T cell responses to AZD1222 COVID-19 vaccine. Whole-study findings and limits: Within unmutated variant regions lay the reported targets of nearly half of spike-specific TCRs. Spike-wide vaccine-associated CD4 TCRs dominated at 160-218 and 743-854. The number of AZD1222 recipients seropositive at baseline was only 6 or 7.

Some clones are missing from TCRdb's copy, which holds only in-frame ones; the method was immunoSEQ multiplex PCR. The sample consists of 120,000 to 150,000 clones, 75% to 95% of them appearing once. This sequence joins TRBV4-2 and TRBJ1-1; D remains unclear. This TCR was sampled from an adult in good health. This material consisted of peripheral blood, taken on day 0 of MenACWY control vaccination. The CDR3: CASSQEIWVVEAFF. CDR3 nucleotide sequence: TGTGCCAGCAGCCAAGAGATCTGGGTCGTTGAAGCTTTCTTT.